Listed below are T cell receptor beta chains from one sample, sequenced in a study of blood T cell repertoires in COVID-19. Profiled with immunoSEQ multiplex PCR; TCRdb holds only in-frame clones, not every one. The top ten hold roughly 4% of the sample, which has under 500,000 clones, around nine tenths seen once. Material for sequencing was peripheral blood. The receptors derive from a woman aged 25 to 45 with acute or convalescent COVID-19. Each CDR3 is given with its conserved first and last residue. D genes are given only for firm matches. Size tells how often a clone was seen (once, few, many) or the class of an expanded clone, and some rows leave it out.

size,J,D,V,length,DNA,CDR3
-,TRBJ2-1,TRBD2,TRBV7-2,15,TGTGCCAGCAGCCAAAGCGGGGGGGCGGCCTATGAGCAGTTCTTC,CASSQSGGAAYEQFF
-,TRBJ2-7,TRBD1,TRBV10-2,15,TGCGCCAGCAGTGATGGGACAGGGGGGTTTTACGAGCAGTACTTC,CASSDGTGGFYEQYF
-,TRBJ1-1,-,TRBV14,13,TGTGCCAGCAGCCCGATACAGGGCCCTGAAGCTTTCTTT,CASSPIQGPEAFF
-,TRBJ2-5,-,TRBV28,13,TGTGCCAGCACCTTGGGCGGGCAAGAGACCCAGTACTTC,CASTLGGQETQYF
-,TRBJ2-7,-,TRBV5-1,14,TGCGCCAGCAGCTTGAGTAGTCCCCCCTACGAGCAGTACTTC,CASSLSSPPYEQYF
-,TRBJ1-5,-,TRBV4-1,13,TGCGCCAGTGGAGAGCAGTTGGATCAGCCCCAGCATTTT,CASGEQLDQPQHF
-,TRBJ2-7,-,TRBV14,15,TGTGCCAGCAGCCAAGAAGTAGGTAGCGCCTACGAGCAGTACTTC,CASSQEVGSAYEQYF
-,TRBJ1-1,-,TRBV21-1,13,TGTGCCACCGTGACAGGGGTTAACACTGAAGCTTTCTTT,CATVTGVNTEAFF
-,TRBJ2-7,TRBD1,TRBV7-9,17,TGTGCCAGCAGCTTGACACACCTGGACAGGGTGGCCTACGAGCAGTACTTC,CASSLTHLDRVAYEQYF
-,TRBJ1-5,-,TRBV19,14,TGTGCCAGTAGCAGGGTTGGCGGCAATCAGCCCCAGCATTTT,CASSRVGGNQPQHF
-,TRBJ1-3,-,TRBV6-5,16,TGTGCCAGCAGTTACAGTTGGAGGTCCTCTGGAAACACCATATATTTT,CASSYSWRSSGNTIYF
-,TRBJ2-5,-,TRBV30,12,TGTGCCTGGACAGGGGTGGGGGAGACCCAGTACTTC,CAWTGVGETQYF
-,TRBJ2-3,TRBD1,TRBV10-3,14,TGTGCCATCAACGACAGGGACAGCACAGATACGCAGTATTTT,CAINDRDSTDTQYF
-,TRBJ1-4,-,TRBV20-1,12,TGCAGTGCTAGTTTGGTACAGGAAAAACTGTTTTTT,CSASLVQEKLFF
-,TRBJ2-5,TRBD1,TRBV6-5,15,TGTGCCAGCAGCCTCACAGGGGGTTATGGTGAGACCCAGTACTTC,CASSLTGGYGETQYF
-,TRBJ1-6,-,TRBV28,16,TGTGCCAGCAGTTCCCTGGCCCCCTCCTATAATTCACCCCTCCACTTT,CASSSLAPSYNSPLHF
-,TRBJ2-5,TRBD2,TRBV15,16,TGTGCCACCAGCAAAAATCCAGCGGGGGGAGGAGAGACCCAGTACTTC,CATSKNPAGGGETQYF
-,TRBJ2-3,TRBD2,TRBV9,15,TGTGCCAGCAGCGTGGGACTAGCCCTCACAGATACGCAGTATTTT,CASSVGLALTDTQYF
-,TRBJ2-4,TRBD2,TRBV5-1,16,TGCGCCAGCAGCGCGGATGCGGGGGGCCCCAAAAACATTCAGTACTTC,CASSADAGGPKNIQYF
-,TRBJ2-4,TRBD1,TRBV11-2,16,TGTGCCAGCAGCTTCGACAGGGATGGGGCCAAAAACATTCAGTACTTC,CASSFDRDGAKNIQYF
-,TRBJ2-5,-,TRBV11-2,17,TGTGCCAGCAGCCCGTGGACCCGCGGAGGTGATCAAGAGACCCAGTACTTC,CASSPWTRGGDQETQYF
once,TRBJ2-1,TRBD2,TRBV29-1,14,TGCAGCGCCCTTAGCGGGGGGGCCAACAATGAGCAGTTCTTC,CSALSGGANNEQFF
-,TRBJ2-1,TRBD2,TRBV4-1,16,TGCGCCAGCAGCCAAGAGGCAGCGGGGGTATACAATGAGCAGTTCTTC,CASSQEAAGVYNEQFF
-,TRBJ2-1,-,TRBV21-1,18,TGTGCCAGCAGCAAGGAAGTGTCGGGGACAGTATTTTACAATGAGCAGTTCTTC,CASSKEVSGTVFYNEQFF
-,TRBJ1-2,-,TRBV24-1,14,TGTGCCACCAGTGCCCGGGGTCTTACAGAGGTCTACACCTTC,CATSARGLTEVYTF
-,TRBJ1-2,-,TRBV18,13,TGTGCCAGCTCACCCGATAGTGGGCCTCCAAAGGACTTC,CASSPDSGPPKDF
-,TRBJ1-3,-,TRBV28,14,TGTGCCAGCAGTTCACCCCCAGGGGGAAACACCATATATTTT,CASSSPPGGNTIYF
-,TRBJ1-6,-,TRBV28,15,TGTGCCACACCTGGCGGGGGCCCCTATAATTCACCCCTCCACTTT,CATPGGGPYNSPLHF
-,TRBJ2-1,-,TRBV5-1,16,TGCGCCAGCAGCTCCGGGACTTCTAACCTTTACAATGAGCAGTTCTTC,CASSSGTSNLYNEQFF
-,TRBJ1-1,-,TRBV7-2,14,TGTGCCAGCAGCGCGGGACCCGGCGGGACTGAAGCTTTCTTT,CASSAGPGGTEAFF
-,TRBJ2-7,TRBD2,TRBV7-9,15,TGTGCCAGCAGCCTCCTCGGGGGGGCATCCTACGAGCAGTACTTC,CASSLLGGASYEQYF
-,TRBJ2-5,TRBD1,TRBV27,14,TGTGCCAGCAGTTTATCGACAGGGAGAGAGACCCAGTACTTC,CASSLSTGRETQYF
-,TRBJ2-5,-,TRBV7-2,16,TGTGCCAGCAGCTCAATTACAGGGGGGGACCAAGAGACCCAGTACTTC,CASSSITGGDQETQYF
-,TRBJ1-3,-,TRBV28,16,TGTGCCAGCAGTTTACTACAGTTGAGCTCTGGAAACACCATATATTTT,CASSLLQLSSGNTIYF
-,TRBJ2-7,TRBD1,TRBV6-1,15,TGTGCCAGCAGTGAAGATAGGGGGCGAGGTTACGAGCAGTACTTC,CASSEDRGRGYEQYF
-,TRBJ1-4,TRBD1,TRBV7-2,15,TGTGCCAGCAGCTTCACCGGGACAGGGGATGAAAAACTGTTTTTT,CASSFTGTGDEKLFF
-,TRBJ2-2,TRBD2,TRBV4-2,17,TGTGCCAGCAGCCAAGAGCCTAGCGGGGGGGCAGTCGGGGAGCTGTTTTTT,CASSQEPSGGAVGELFF
-,TRBJ1-1,TRBD1,TRBV27,15,TGTGCCAGCAGACCCTCCGGGACAGGGCTCGATGAAGCTTTCTTT,CASRPSGTGLDEAFF
-,TRBJ2-3,-,TRBV4-2,13,TGTGCCAGCAGCCAAGATGGGGGGGGGCTGGTGTATTTT,CASSQDGGGLVYF
-,TRBJ1-4,-,TRBV30,13,TGTGCCTGCAGCCGGGACAACGGTGAAAAACTGTTTTTT,CACSRDNGEKLFF
-,TRBJ1-4,TRBD1,TRBV6-5,14,TGTGCCAGCAGCCCCGGGACAGGGTATGAAAAACTGTTTTTT,CASSPGTGYEKLFF
-,TRBJ2-5,-,TRBV5-1,14,TGCGCCAGCAGCCCAGGACAGCTCCAAGAGACCCAGTACTTC,CASSPGQLQETQYF
-,TRBJ1-5,TRBD1,TRBV19,17,TGTGCCAGTAGTATCGGACAGGGCAGCATTAGCAATCAGCCCCAGCATTTT,CASSIGQGSISNQPQHF
-,TRBJ2-3,TRBD1,TRBV29-1,13,TGCAGCGTCCGGACAGGATACACAGATACGCAGTATTTT,CSVRTGYTDTQYF
-,TRBJ1-2,TRBD1,TRBV6-5,14,TGTGCCAGCAGAAGACAGGGGGCAGGCTATGGCTACACCTTC,CASRRQGAGYGYTF
-,TRBJ1-1,-,TRBV13,15,TGTGCCAGCAGCGGGCAGACATCGAGGAACACTGAAGCTTTCTTT,CASSGQTSRNTEAFF
-,TRBJ1-1,TRBD1,TRBV28,12,TGTGCCAGCAGGACAACCGGGACAGGGGCTTTCTTT,CASRTTGTGAFF
-,TRBJ1-2,-,TRBV7-6,15,TGTGCCAGCAGCTCTGGAAGGAGGGGCAACTATGGCTACACCTTC,CASSSGRRGNYGYTF
many,TRBJ1-1,TRBD1,TRBV18,13,TGTGCCAGCTCACCCGACAGGGTCACTGAAGCTTTCTTT,CASSPDRVTEAFF
-,TRBJ2-5,TRBD2,TRBV10-1,15,TGCGCCAGCAGTGAGGCGAGCGGGGGCCAAGAGACCCAGTACTTC,CASSEASGGQETQYF
-,TRBJ2-2,TRBD2,TRBV12-5,16,TGTGCTAGTGGTTTGATTCTAGCGGGGGATACCGGGGAGCTGTTTTTT,CASGLILAGDTGELFF
-,TRBJ2-7,-,TRBV10-2,14,TGCGCCAGCAGTGAAGGGGGAGAGACTTACGAGCAGTACTTC,CASSEGGETYEQYF
-,TRBJ1-1,-,TRBV25-1,14,TGTGCCAGCAGTGAATACACCACCCCGCGAGCCGCTTTCTTT,CASSEYTTPRAAFF
-,TRBJ2-3,-,TRBV6-5,13,TGTGCCAGCATTTTCGACTCAACAGATACGCAGTATTTT,CASIFDSTDTQYF
-,TRBJ1-1,-,TRBV5-6,15,TGTGCCAGCAGCGTGTTAACGGGCGCGGGCACTGAAGCTTTCTTT,CASSVLTGAGTEAFF
-,TRBJ2-2,-,TRBV7-9,15,TGTGCCAGCAGCTTGTGGGTCGGCGGCACCGGGGAGCTGTTTTTT,CASSLWVGGTGELFF
-,TRBJ2-7,-,TRBV6-2/TRBV6-3,16,TGTGCCAGCAGTTCCCCCGGCACAGTGGGCACCTACGAGCAGTACTTC,CASSSPGTVGTYEQYF